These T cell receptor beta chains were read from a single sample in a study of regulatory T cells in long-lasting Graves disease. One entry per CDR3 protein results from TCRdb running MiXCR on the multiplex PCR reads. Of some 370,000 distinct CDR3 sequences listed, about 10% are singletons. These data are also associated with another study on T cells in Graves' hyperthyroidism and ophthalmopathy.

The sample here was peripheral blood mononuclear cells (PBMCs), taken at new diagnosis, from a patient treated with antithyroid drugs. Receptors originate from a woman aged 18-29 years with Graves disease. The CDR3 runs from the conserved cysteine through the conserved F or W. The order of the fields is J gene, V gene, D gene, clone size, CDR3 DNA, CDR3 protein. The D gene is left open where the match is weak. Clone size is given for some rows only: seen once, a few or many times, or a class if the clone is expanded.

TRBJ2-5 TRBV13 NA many TGTGCCAGCAGCTTACTCTCGGGCCATACCGTCCAAGAGACCCAGTACTTC CASSLLSGHTVQETQYF
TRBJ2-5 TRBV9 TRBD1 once TGTGCCAGCAGCGTCCGGGACAGGGAGGCGGAGACCCAGTACTTC CASSVRDREAETQYF
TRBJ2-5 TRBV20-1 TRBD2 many TGCAGTGCTTCTAGGACTAGCGGGTGGAGGGAGACCCAGTACTTC CSASRTSGWRETQYF
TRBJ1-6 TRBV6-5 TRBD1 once TGTGCCAGCAGTTACTCGGGGACAGGTCACGCACCCCTCCACTTT CASSYSGTGHAPLHF
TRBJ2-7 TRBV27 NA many TGTGCCAGCAGCCTCTCTCTGGCTAGGAGCTCCTACGAGCAGTACTTC CASSLSLARSSYEQYF
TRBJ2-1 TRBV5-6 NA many TGTGCCAGCAGTTCTGGCCCCGACAATGAGCAGTTCTTC CASSSGPDNEQFF
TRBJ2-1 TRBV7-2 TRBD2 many TGTGCCAGCAGCTCTCGACATAGCGGGTATGTCTACAATGAGCAGTTCTTC CASSSRHSGYVYNEQFF
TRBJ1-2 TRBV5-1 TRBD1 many TGCGCCAGCAGTTTACAGGGGGGTGGCGACTATGGCTACACCTTC CASSLQGGGDYGYTF
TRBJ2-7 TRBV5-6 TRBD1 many TGTGCCAGCAGGTGGTTTCTCGGGACAGGGGACACCTACGAGCAGTACTTC CASRWFLGTGDTYEQYF
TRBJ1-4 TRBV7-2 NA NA TGTGCCAGCAGCTCGACCTTCCCATTGGGTGAAAAACTGTTTTTT CASSSTFPLGEKLFF
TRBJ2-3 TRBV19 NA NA TGTGCCACCGGTCGGGGTGCAGATACGCAGTATTTT CATGRGADTQYF
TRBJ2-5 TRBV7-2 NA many TGTGCCAGCAGCCGAGACGGGCCGGTTTCGAAGACCCAGTACTTC CASSRDGPVSKTQYF
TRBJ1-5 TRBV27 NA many TGTGCCAGCAGTTTAGGGTTGACCAGCAATCAGCCCCAGCATTTT CASSLGLTSNQPQHF
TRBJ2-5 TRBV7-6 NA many TGTGCCAGCAGCTTAGGTTCAGCTCAAGAGACCCAGTACTTC CASSLGSAQETQYF
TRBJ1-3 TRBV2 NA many TGTGCCAGCAGTGAAGGGGGCCGCAGTCACTCTGGAAACACCATATATTTT CASSEGGRSHSGNTIYF
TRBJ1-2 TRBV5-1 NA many TGCGCCAGCAGCTTGGTAGGGGCCGGAGTCTATGGCTACACCTTC CASSLVGAGVYGYTF
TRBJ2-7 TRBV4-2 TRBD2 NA TGTGCCAGCAGGTCCCCGGCTAGCGGGAGTCAATACGAGCAGTACTTC CASRSPASGSQYEQYF
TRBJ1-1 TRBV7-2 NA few TGTGCCAGCAGCTTTTTAACCGATGAAGCTTTCTTT CASSFLTDEAFF
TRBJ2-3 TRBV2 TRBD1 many TGTGCCAGCAGTCCTGGACAGGAGTGGGGAGATACGCAGTATTTT CASSPGQEWGDTQYF
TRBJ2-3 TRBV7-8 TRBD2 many TGTGCCAGCAGCTTAGGTGGGAGGGCCGATACGCAGTATTTT CASSLGGRADTQYF
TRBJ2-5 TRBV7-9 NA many TGTGCCAGCAGCTTGGCCTTGGGGGAGACCCAGTACTTC CASSLALGETQYF
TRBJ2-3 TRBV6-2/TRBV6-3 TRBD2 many TGTGCCAGCAGTTTTTTCGATAGCGGGGCTAGCACAGATACGCAGTATTTT CASSFFDSGASTDTQYF
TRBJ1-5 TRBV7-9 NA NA TGTGCCAGCAGCTTAATTGGTGCAGAAAACTTTAATCAGCCCCAGCATTTT CASSLIGAENFNQPQHF
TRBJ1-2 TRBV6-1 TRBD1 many TGTGCCAGCAGTGGCGGGACAGGGGGCCCCGTTGGTTATGGCTACACCTTC CASSGGTGGPVGYGYTF
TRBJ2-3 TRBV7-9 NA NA TGTGCCAGCAGCTTATCGGTGGGGGTGTCAGATACGCAGTATTTT CASSLSVGVSDTQYF
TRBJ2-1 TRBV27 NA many TGTGCCAGCAGTTTAGTAGCGGATCCCCGTATGAATGAGCAGTTCTTC CASSLVADPRMNEQFF
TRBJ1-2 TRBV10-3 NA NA TGTGCCATCAGTGAGTCTGTAGGTGGATTGAATGGCTACACCTTC CAISESVGGLNGYTF
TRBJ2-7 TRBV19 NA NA TGTGCCAGTAGTATCGTTAGCGGTACCTACGAGCAGTACTTC CASSIVSGTYEQYF
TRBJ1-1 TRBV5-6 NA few TGTGCCAGCAGCTTCAACCGGGGCCTCCCGGGTTCGGATACTGAAGCTTTCTTT CASSFNRGLPGSDTEAFF
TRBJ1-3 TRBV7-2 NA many TGTGCCAGCAGCTTTTCTACACAACCTGGAAACACCATATATTTT CASSFSTQPGNTIYF
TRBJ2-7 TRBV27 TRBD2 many TGTGCCAGCGGACTAGGGTTCCCCGGCTCCTACGAGCAGTACTTC CASGLGFPGSYEQYF
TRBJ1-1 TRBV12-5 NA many TGTGCTAGTGGCTCTGGACTGAACACTGAAGCTTTCTTT CASGSGLNTEAFF
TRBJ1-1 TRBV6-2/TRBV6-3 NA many TGTGCCAGCAGTTACCTCGGGGCCCCCTATCTGGGCACTGAAGCTTTCTTT CASSYLGAPYLGTEAFF
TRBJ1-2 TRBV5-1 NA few TGCGCCAGCAGCTCAACCGACGGAGACTATGGCTACACCTTC CASSSTDGDYGYTF
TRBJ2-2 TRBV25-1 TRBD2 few TGTGCCAGCAGTGGGGGGACTAGCCATTACACCGGGGAGCTGTTTTTT CASSGGTSHYTGELFF
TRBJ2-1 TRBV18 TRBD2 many TGTGCCAGCTCACCACCGTTGGCTAGCGGGGGGGGATACAATGAGCAGTTCTTC CASSPPLASGGGYNEQFF
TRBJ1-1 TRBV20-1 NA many TGCAGTGCTAGCGAAGGCTACGATCTGAACACTGAAGCTTTCTTT CSASEGYDLNTEAFF
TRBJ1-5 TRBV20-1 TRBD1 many TGCAGTGCGACGGAGGGACAGGGACATCGACAGCCCCAGCATTTT CSATEGQGHRQPQHF
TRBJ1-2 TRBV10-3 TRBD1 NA TGTGCCATCAGCCGGACAGGTTATGGCTACACCTTC CAISRTGYGYTF
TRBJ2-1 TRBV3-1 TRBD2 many TGTGCCAGCAGCCAAGTCCGGAAACTGGCTTCACATTACTCTAGCGGGGGGGCCGATGAGCAGTTCTTC CASSQVRKLASHYSSGGADEQFF
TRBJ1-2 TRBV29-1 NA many TGCAGCGTTAGACTAGTAAGCGTTGGCTACACCTTC CSVRLVSVGYTF
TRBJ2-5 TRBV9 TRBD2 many TGTGCCAGCAGCGTAGGAGCGGGGGAAGAGACCCAGTACTTC CASSVGAGEETQYF
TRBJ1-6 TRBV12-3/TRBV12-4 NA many TGTGCCAGCAGGGTCACAGGTGGCATAATTTCACCCCTCCACTTT CASRVTGGIISPLHF
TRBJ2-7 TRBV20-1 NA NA TGCAGTGCTAGCTCCACATGGGGTGAGCAGTACTTC CSASSTWGEQYF
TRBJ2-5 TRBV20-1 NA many TGCAGTGCTAGAGATCCTAAGGGCCCGCCAGAGACCCAGTACTTC CSARDPKGPPETQYF
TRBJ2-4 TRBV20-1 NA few TGCAGTACTAGAGGGGGTGTCCCTTCCAAAAACATTCAGTACTTC CSTRGGVPSKNIQYF
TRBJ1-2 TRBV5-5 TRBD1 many TGTGCCAGCAGCTTGGAGACAGGGAGCTACTATGGCTACACCTTC CASSLETGSYYGYTF
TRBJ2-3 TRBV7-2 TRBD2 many TGTGCCAGCAGCCCCCCCGAGCGGGAGGGGACAGATACGCAGTATTTT CASSPPEREGTDTQYF
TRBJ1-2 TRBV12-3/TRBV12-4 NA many TGTGCCAGCAGTTCCTCGGACAGCTATGGCTACACCTTC CASSSSDSYGYTF
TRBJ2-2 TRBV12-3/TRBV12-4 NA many TGTGCCAGCAGTTTGAGGCCAGGGGTATCCGGGGAGCTGTTTTTT CASSLRPGVSGELFF
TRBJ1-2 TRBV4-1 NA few TGCGCCAGCAGCCAAGACTCCGGGCGGGCCGGTGGCTACACCTTC CASSQDSGRAGGYTF
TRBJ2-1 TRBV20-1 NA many TGCAGTGCTCGCACACAGGGAAGTCTTCTCGGCAATGAGCAGTTCTTC CSARTQGSLLGNEQFF
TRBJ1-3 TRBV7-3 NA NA TGTGCCAGCAGCTTAGGAACCCACGGAATCTCTGGAAACACCATATATTTT CASSLGTHGISGNTIYF
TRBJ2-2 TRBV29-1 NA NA TGCAGCGTTGTTGGGGTAGGAACCGGGGAGCTGTTTTTT CSVVGVGTGELFF
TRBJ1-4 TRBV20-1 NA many TGCAGTGCTAGAGCGGATTGGGACTGGGATGAAAAACTGTTTTTT CSARADWDWDEKLFF
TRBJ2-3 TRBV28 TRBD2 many TGTGCCAGCAGCCTACCTCTGAGGGGAGGGACAGATACGCAGTATTTT CASSLPLRGGTDTQYF
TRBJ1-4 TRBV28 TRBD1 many TGTGCCAGCAGTTTAAGAAGGTTCGGCAGGACAGGGGAGGGTGAAAAACTGTTTTTT CASSLRRFGRTGEGEKLFF